Listed below are T cell receptor beta chains from one sample, sequenced in a study of control samples from healthy donors and cancer patients. Profiled with immunoSEQ multiplex PCR; TCRdb holds only in-frame clones, not every one. Among roughly 450,000 clones listed, 90% were seen once. What was sequenced was PBMCs. The origin of the receptors is a man aged 35 to 55 with head and neck cancer. CDR3s include the opening cysteine and the closing phenylalanine or tryptophan. The order of the fields is clone size, CDR3 length, D gene, V gene, J gene, CDR3 protein, CDR3 DNA. D genes are given only for firm matches. Expanded clones get a size class; other rows say once, few or many, or leave the size out.

-	15	TRBD2	TRBV7-2	TRBJ2-7	CASSLLAGGVYEQYF	TGTGCCAGCAGCTTACTAGCGGGGGGGGTATACGAGCAGTACTTC
-	12	-	TRBV6-6	TRBJ2-1	CASSYPTREQFF	TGTGCCAGCAGTTACCCAACCAGGGAGCAGTTCTTC
-	15	TRBD1	TRBV7-8	TRBJ2-7	CASSLVSGQGYEQYF	TGTGCCAGCAGCTTAGTTTCTGGACAGGGCTACGAGCAGTACTTC
-	13	-	TRBV6-6	TRBJ2-3	CASRLFFTDTQYF	TGTGCCAGCCGACTTTTCTTCACAGATACGCAGTATTTT
-	12	-	TRBV28	TRBJ1-2	CASSQGYYGYTF	TGTGCCAGCAGTCAGGGGTACTATGGCTACACCTTC
once	13	TRBD1	TRBV4-2	TRBJ1-2	CASSRRDRAVYTF	TGTGCCAGCAGCCGCCGGGACAGGGCGGTCTACACCTTC
once	11	-	TRBV20-1	TRBJ1-2	CSAAPKKGYTF	TGCAGTGCAGCCCCGAAAAAAGGCTACACCTTC
-	13	-	TRBV13	TRBJ2-2	CASSLPQTGELFF	TGTGCCAGCAGCCTACCACAGACCGGGGAGCTGTTTTTT
once	11	-	TRBV11-2	TRBJ2-5	CASSFRETQYF	TGTGCCAGCAGCTTCCGGGAGACCCAGTACTTC
-	14	-	TRBV29-1	TRBJ2-7	CSGAVPGAPYEQYF	TGCAGCGGTGCGGTCCCCGGAGCCCCCTACGAGCAGTACTTC
-	15	-	TRBV7-2	TRBJ1-3	CASSLRSRAGNTIYF	TGTGCCAGCAGCTTACGGAGCAGGGCCGGAAACACCATATATTTT
-	13	TRBD2	TRBV29-1	TRBJ2-7	CSVEGLAGHEQYF	TGCAGCGTTGAAGGACTAGCGGGACACGAGCAGTACTTC
-	17	-	TRBV7-8	TRBJ1-6	CASSLERGGSYNSPLHF	TGTGCCAGCAGCTTAGAACGGGGGGGATCCTATAATTCACCCCTCCACTTT
-	14	-	TRBV7-3	TRBJ1-1	CASSLSPRNTEAFF	TGTGCCAGCAGCTTAAGTCCCCGGAACACTGAAGCTTTCTTT
-	14	TRBD1	TRBV28	TRBJ1-6	CASSRDRGNSPLHF	TGTGCCAGCAGTCGCGACAGGGGTAACTCACCCCTCCACTTT
-	14	-	TRBV6-5	TRBJ1-4	CASKAATTNEKLFF	TGTGCCAGCAAGGCGGCGACAACTAATGAAAAACTGTTTTTT
-	15	-	TRBV9	TRBJ1-4	CASRREGTGNEKLFF	TGTGCCAGCAGAAGGGAGGGCACAGGTAATGAAAAACTGTTTTTT
-	13	-	TRBV3-1/TRBV3-2	TRBJ2-2	CASSLGPNGELFF	TGTGCCAGCAGCCTCGGACCAAACGGGGAGCTGTTTTTT
few	14	TRBD1	TRBV5-1	TRBJ1-5	CASSLTGVGQPQHF	TGCGCCAGCAGCTTAACAGGGGTAGGTCAGCCCCAGCATTTT
-	13	TRBD2	TRBV9	TRBJ2-7	CASSVAGGLEQYF	TGTGCCAGCAGCGTAGCGGGGGGGCTTGAGCAGTACTTC
-	11	-	TRBV7-9	TRBJ2-1	CASSLEEEQFF	TGTGCCAGCAGCTTAGAAGAGGAGCAGTTCTTC
-	15	TRBD2	TRBV27	TRBJ2-7	CASSLMGTRVYEQYF	TGTGCCAGCAGTTTAATGGGGACTAGGGTCTACGAGCAGTACTTC
-	18	TRBD2	TRBV7-8	TRBJ2-7	CASSLAGTSGMIVNEQYF	TGTGCCAGCAGCTTAGCCGGGACTAGCGGGATGATAGTCAACGAGCAGTACTTC
-	15	TRBD1	TRBV4-2	TRBJ2-7	CASSQALGQGYEQYF	TGTGCCAGCAGCCAAGCCCTTGGACAGGGCTACGAGCAGTACTTC
-	13	-	TRBV7-3	TRBJ2-1	CASSSGQYNEQFF	TGTGCCAGCAGCTCGGGGCAATACAATGAGCAGTTCTTC
-	16	-	TRBV19	TRBJ1-1	CASSIRPGEGNTEAFF	TGTGCCAGTAGTATCCGCCCAGGGGAGGGGAACACTGAAGCTTTCTTT
few	14	TRBD2	TRBV5-1	TRBJ2-7	CASMGSGKTYEQYF	TGCGCCAGCATGGGAAGCGGGAAAACCTACGAGCAGTACTTC
few	13	-	TRBV28	TRBJ1-1	CASSSRPGAEAFF	TGTGCCAGCAGTTCGCGTCCTGGGGCTGAAGCTTTCTTT
-	13	-	TRBV7-3	TRBJ1-1	CASSWQQNTEAFF	TGTGCCAGCAGCTGGCAACAGAACACTGAAGCTTTCTTT
-	15	-	TRBV7-3	TRBJ2-1	CASSLIGGSYNEQFF	TGTGCCAGCAGCTTAATCGGGGGTTCCTACAATGAGCAGTTCTTC
-	14	-	TRBV19	TRBJ1-2	CASSIQGSNYGYTF	TGTGCCAGTAGTATACAGGGGTCTAACTATGGCTACACCTTC
-	15	-	TRBV7-3	TRBJ2-1	CASSLIPGSYNEQFF	TGTGCCAGCAGCTTAATCCCCGGCTCCTACAATGAGCAGTTCTTC
-	15	TRBD1	TRBV7-9	TRBJ1-4	CASREPGQGDEKLFF	TGTGCCAGCAGGGAGCCGGGACAGGGTGACGAAAAACTGTTTTTT
-	14	-	TRBV27	TRBJ1-3	CASSRGLSGNTIYF	TGTGCCAGCAGTAGGGGTTTGTCGGGAAACACCATATATTTT
-	15	-	TRBV19	TRBJ1-4	CASLDWGGTNEKLFF	TGTGCCAGTTTGGATTGGGGGGGAACTAATGAAAAACTGTTTTTT
-	18	TRBD2	TRBV3-1/TRBV3-2	TRBJ2-1	CASSQFTSGGAYYNEQFF	TGTGCCAGCAGCCAATTTACTAGCGGGGGGGCTTACTACAATGAGCAGTTCTTC